Described below is a single TCR gamma chain sequence and its context. No antigen is known for it. The TRG library came from about 200 ng of biopsy DNA amplified with LymphoTrack primers. TCRdb re-called the multiplex PCR reads through CATT. The sample carries hundreds of gamma-chain clones, around 50% recorded once. This entry belongs to a study of intestinal T cells in coeliac disease. About the research overall: Mean age was about 16 for coeliac patients versus less than 55 for controls.

Study-wide findings and caveats: TRG-based classification had a reported leave-one-out accuracy of roughly 85%. TRD kmer-based clustering correctly classified all 20 or so biopsies in training, with reported leave-one-out accuracy of around 90%.

V was clipped by 8 bases and J by 3 bases; unmatched bases: 19. The length of the CDR3 is 16 residues. The germline CDR1 and CDR2 sequences are EGSNGY and YDSYNSKV. Each case's genomic DNA was extracted from ten roughly 5.1-µm formalin-fixed paraffin-embedded scrolls. This TCR was recovered from a human donor with celiac disease. What was sequenced was a duodenal biopsy. This chain uses TRGV2 with TRGJ1 or TRGJ2. CDR3 in amino acids: CATLGRAIAIYYKKLF. The CDR3, as DNA: TGTGCCACCTTGGGACGGGCTATAGCGATTTATTATAAGAAACTCTTT.